These T cell receptor beta chains were read from a single sample in a study of control samples from healthy donors and cancer patients. Measured with immunoSEQ multiplex PCR; TCRdb has only the in-frame clones, and not every one. The table records approximately 180,000 clones, 75% to 95% of them present only once. Material for sequencing was blood. The receptors stem from a woman in her 40s in good health. CDR3s include the opening cysteine and the closing phenylalanine or tryptophan.

V	J	CDR3
TRBV12-3/TRBV12-4	TRBJ1-1	CASSFRRDTEAFF
TRBV7-3	TRBJ1-1	CASSFSGQGDEAFF
TRBV19	TRBJ1-6	CASSIGGQGSPLHF
TRBV6-4	TRBJ1-2	CASSPGTGSYGYTF
TRBV7-2	TRBJ2-1	CASSLVGSGGVSSYNEQFF
TRBV7-6	TRBJ2-7	CASSPGTSGAIYEQYF
TRBV29-1	TRBJ2-2	CSVAGANTGELFF
TRBV6-1	TRBJ2-7	CASSEGRDRFTYEQYF
TRBV2	TRBJ1-1	CASREAPGNTEAFF
TRBV18	TRBJ2-5	CASSPPGRGEETQYF
TRBV5-4	TRBJ1-1	CASSLQGLFTEAFF
TRBV5-1	TRBJ1-6	CASSLQGSSYNSPLHF
TRBV2	TRBJ1-1	CASNGIGTEAFF
TRBV19	TRBJ1-5	CASSIYPGGGQPQHF
TRBV6-5	TRBJ2-1	CASSFLGANEQFF
TRBV6-5	TRBJ1-1	CASSYSNKQDFGEAFF
TRBV3-1/TRBV3-2	TRBJ1-4	CASSQPGATNEKLFF
TRBV24-1	TRBJ2-2	CATSEQGTGELFF
TRBV5-1	TRBJ1-6	CASSPVRGVMSPLHF
TRBV4-1	TRBJ2-3	CASSQVIRTGTDTQYF
TRBV6-6	TRBJ1-5	CASSSGQGVNQPQHF
TRBV27	TRBJ1-2	CASSPSMGGKVYGYTF
TRBV4-1	TRBJ2-7	CASSQIRDSNYEQYF
TRBV5-1	TRBJ2-3	CASSLEQHTQYF
TRBV29-1	TRBJ2-5	CSVFSGGETQYF
TRBV9	TRBJ1-2	CASSVARSYTF
TRBV9	TRBJ2-3	CASSVGRYPADTQYF
TRBV18	TRBJ2-7	CASSSGTESSYEQYF
TRBV12-3/TRBV12-4	TRBJ1-1	CASSWGRSTEAFF
TRBV6-5	TRBJ1-6	CASSYAAGPSNSPLHF
TRBV2	TRBJ1-1	CAISDGENTEAFF
TRBV7-9	TRBJ2-7	CASSDSLERGNYEQYF
TRBV6-1	TRBJ2-7	CASSELFGPIPTYEQYF
TRBV19	TRBJ1-1	CASSIDATGENTEAFF
TRBV5-1	TRBJ2-2	CASSAGTSTGELFF
TRBV2	TRBJ1-2	CASSEQGRNYGYTF
TRBV5-4	TRBJ1-3	CASSLWGGSGNTIYF
TRBV7-9	TRBJ2-7	CASSLRTSGGFEQYF
TRBV11-2	TRBJ2-5	CASIPRWGPQETQYF
TRBV21-1	TRBJ1-5	CASTLDRGLCNQPQHF